The 17 T cell receptor beta chains below were found in one sample sequenced in a study of CD8 T cells in ankylosing spondylitis. A single record per CDR3 protein comes from TCRdb applying MiXCR to the 5' RACE reads. The sample has some 130,000 distinct CDR3 sequences; about 7.3% are singletons. The source material was blood, either unsorted or a sorted T cell fraction (not recorded which). These receptors originate from a female donor with ankylosing spondylitis or in good health (not recorded which).

This clonotype appeared many times. The chain couples TRBV29-1 to TRBJ1-2, with a tentative D call TRBD1 (6 bases). The germline V gene has CDR1 SQVTM and CDR2 ANQGSEA. The CDR3 consists of 13 residues. Trimming removed 6 bases at V and 2 bases at J, with 13 bases between. The CDR3, as DNA: TGCAGCGTCTCAGACCAGGGGAACTATGGCTACACCTTC. This codes for CSVSDQGNYGYTF.

The sample holds many counts of this clonotype. This chain connects TRBV12-3 or TRBV12-4 to TRBJ1-5; D is undetermined. With 6 bases removed from V and 3 bases from J, the gap between germline ends came to 9 bases. The CDR3 totals 13 residues. The CDR3 DNA follows: TGTGCCAGCAGGATTGGGCCCAATCAGCCCCAGCATTTT. It is translated as CASRIGPNQPQHF.

The chain is built from TRBV7-2 and TRBJ2-7, with D tentatively TRBD2 (7 bases). Germline V CDR1 and CDR2: SGHTA, FQGNSA. The germline V and J ends were trimmed by 0 bases and 7 bases, with 13 bases remaining between them. This CDR3 has 14 residues. The CDR3 sequence: CASSLAGGAIEQYF. DNA of the CDR3: TGTGCCAGCAGCTTAGCGGGGGGGGCCATAGAGCAGTACTTC.

This clonotype was recorded many times. The chain couples TRBV2 to TRBJ2-7, with D possibly being TRBD1 (6 bases). Per germline, CDR1 SNHLY and CDR2 FYNNEI. The CDR3 sequence is 14 residues long. V was cut by 6 bases and J by 0 bases, with 12 bases left in between. DNA for the CDR3: TGTGCCAGCAGCCCGGGACATTTCTCCTACGAGCAGTACTTC. Translating it yields CASSPGHFSYEQYF. The entire variable domain, with the rest obtained from reference TRBV2 and TRBJ2-7, is as follows: EPEVTQTPSHQVTQMGQEVILRCVPISNHLYFYWYRQILGQKVEFLVSFYNNEISEKSEIFDDQFSVERPDGSNFTLKIRSTKLEDSAMYFCASSPGHFSYEQYFGPGTRLTVT.

This chain links TRBV21-1 with TRBJ2-5. TRBV21-1 is given as a pseudogene. The CDR3 totals 16 residues. Written as DNA, the CDR3 is TGTGCCAGCAGCGATCTTCTTCCGGACCCGAGAGTTAACCAGTACTTC. Its translation is CASSDLLPDPRVNQYF.

About this clonotype itself: A read error may explain this, as a much larger clone is one base away. The J gene is TRBJ1-1, the V gene TRBV12-3 or TRBV12-4, with 10 positions matching TRBD1. The CDR3 is 16 residues long. With V trimmed by 6 bases and J by 2 bases, 9 bases remained unmatched. CDR3 sequence reads: CASRPGTGVRNTEAFF. The CDR3 DNA reads TGTGCCAGCAGGCCTGGGACAGGGGTTCGTAACACTGAAGCTTTCTTT.

In its sample, this clonotype was seen many times. V and J are TRBV10-3 and TRBJ1-1; no firm D call. V lost 2 bases to trimming and J lost 1 base, with 2 bases between them. Germline loops: CDR1 ENHRY, CDR2 SYGVKD. This CDR3 has 12 residues. CDR3 in amino acids: CAISEGNTEAFF. CDR3 coding DNA: TGTGCCATCAGTGAGGGGAACACTGAAGCTTTCTTT.

At least ten counts were recorded for this clonotype. This chain links TRBV7-6 with TRBJ1-1; D is possibly TRBD1 (5 bases). The V end was cut by 0 bases, the J end by 3 bases, with 8 bases between. Germline CDR1 reads SGHVS; CDR2 reads FNYEAQ. The length of the CDR3 is 14 residues. The CDR3 sequence: CASSLAGVDTEAFF. The CDR3 DNA reads as TGTGCCAGCAGCTTAGCAGGGGTTGACACTGAAGCTTTCTTT.

This clonotype was counted many times. The DNA of the CDR3 is TGTGCCAGCCGGGACAGGGAGACTGAAGCTTTCTTT. It specifies CASRDRETEAFF. J is TRBJ1-1 and V is TRBV6-5; 9 bases are a match to TRBD1. Trimming took 8 bases from V and 5 from J; bases not matched to a gene: 3. The CDR3 is 12 residues long. In germline, CDR1 is MNHEY, CDR2 SVGAGI.

This clonotype was observed many times. The V gene is TRBV7-8, the J gene TRBJ2-5; 8 bases match TRBD2. CDR3 length equals 18 residues. Trimming at V came to 1 base and at J to 5 bases, leaving 15 bases not matched to a gene. Germline assignment: CDR1 SGHVS and CDR2 FQNEAQ. The CDR3 DNA follows: TGTGCCAGCAGCTTAGATAAATACGGGGGGGTAAAGAAGGAGACCCAGTACTTC. Amino acids: CASSLDKYGGVKKETQYF. The full variable domain, its missing parts supplied by reference TRBV7-8 and TRBJ2-5, is GAGVSQSPRYKVAKRGQDVALRCDPISGHVSLFWYQQALGQGPEFLTYFQNEAQLDKSGLPSDRFFAERPEGSVSTLKIQRTQQEDSAVYLCASSLDKYGGVKKETQYFGPGTRLLVL.

This clonotype was detected many times. The rearrangement uses TRBV12-3 or TRBV12-4 and TRBJ2-1, with TRBD1 as a possible D gene (5 bases). The V gene lost 3 bases and the J gene lost 7 bases, with 13 bases spanning the gap. The CDR3 has 14 amino acids. The CDR3 here is CASSFMAGRNEQFF. For the CDR3, the DNA is TGTGCCAGCAGTTTTATGGCAGGGCGGAATGAGCAGTTCTTC.

This clonotype has ten or more counts. The V call is TRBV27, the J call TRBJ1-2, with TRBD1 identical over 9 bases. The ends lost 4 bases at V and 10 bases at J; junction bases unmatched: 7. The CDR3 totals 13 residues. From germline, CDR1 is MNHEY and CDR2 SMNVEV (reference sequence). The CDR3 spells CASSSWTGDVYTF. In DNA form, the CDR3 reads TGTGCCAGCAGTTCCTGGACAGGGGACGTCTACACCTTC.

This clonotype came up many times. The chain couples TRBV27 to TRBJ1-1; the D gene is possibly TRBD1 (5 bases). The CDR3 has 13 residues. Germline V gene data show CDR1 as MNHEY and CDR2 as SMNVEV (reference sequence). Trimming removed 3 bases from V and 7 bases from J, with 12 bases in between. The CDR3 loop reads CASSFSGVVEAFF. CDR3 bases: TGTGCCAGCAGTTTTTCGGGGGTCGTTGAAGCTTTCTTT.

The sample holds many counts of this clonotype. The V and J genes are TRBV9 and TRBJ1-2; D ambiguous. Trimming stripped 0 bases from V and 7 bases from J, with 10 bases between. Per the germline V gene, CDR1 is SGDLS and CDR2 is YYNGEE. The CDR3 runs 13 residues. The chain's CDR3 is CASSVGWRSGYTF. As DNA, the CDR3 is TGTGCCAGCAGCGTAGGATGGAGGAGTGGCTACACCTTC.

The table lists this clonotype with many counts. This sequence joins TRBV12-3 or TRBV12-4 and TRBJ2-1, with D perhaps TRBD2 (5 bases). Trimming stripped 5 bases from V and 2 bases from J, with 13 bases between. This CDR3 has 15 amino acids. The CDR3, as DNA: TGTGCCAGCAGTATCGTAACGGGGACCTACAATGAGCAGTTCTTC. Its protein product is CASSIVTGTYNEQFF.

This clonotype was counted many times. At one end, the junction sequence differs from germline, possibly due to a read error. V is TRBV6-5 and J is TRBJ1-1, with D possibly matching TRBD1 (6 bases). The length of the CDR3 is 16 residues. Germline values: CDR1 MNHEY, CDR2 SVGAGI. The CDR3 region has the DNA TGTGCCAGCAGGTACTCTTGGACAGTCTTGAACACTGAAGCTTTCTTT. As protein: CASRYSWTVLNTEAFF.

This clonotype was seen more than once but under ten times. CDR3 nucleotides: TGCGCCAGCAGCCAATACTCGAGGGGCGGGTACACTGAAGCTTTCTTT. Protein: CASSQYSRGGYTEAFF. This sequence joins TRBV4-3 and TRBJ1-1, with a tentative D call TRBD1 (5 bases). V lost 2 bases, J lost 3 bases, and 16 bases lay in between. The CDR3 loop spans 16 amino acids. The germline gives CDR1 LGHNA, CDR2 YSLEER.